The rows below give T cell receptor beta chains drawn from one sample of a study of blood T cell repertoires in COVID-19. The data were produced by immunoSEQ multiplex PCR, yet TCRdb's version contains in-frame clones alone and is incomplete. The sample includes about 76,000 clones, around 83% of them seen just once. Sequencing was carried out using peripheral blood. These receptor sequences come from a man between 60 and 75 years old with COVID-19, enrolled during active disease. Both conserved end residues are part of each CDR3. A D gene is named only where the DNA matches it firmly. The listing skips clone size in some rows; elsewhere it reads once, few, many or a size class.

>TRBJ2-7|.|TRBV28|few
TGTGCCAGCAGTCCATTGAGACTAGGGCTCTCCTACGAGCAGTACTTC
CASSPLRLGLSYEQYF
>TRBJ1-1|TRBD1|TRBV18|.
TGTGCCAGCTCACGAGCAGGGGGCCGGGACACTGAAGCTTTCTTT
CASSRAGGRDTEAFF
>TRBJ2-2|.|TRBV2|.
TGTGCCAGCAGTGACAGGGGAGTCTTAACCGGGGAGCTGTTTTTT
CASSDRGVLTGELFF
>TRBJ2-1|.|TRBV7-3|.
TGTGCCAGCAGCTTACTGGGTGGCGGGTACAATGAGCAGTTCTTC
CASSLLGGGYNEQFF
>TRBJ2-5|.|TRBV19|.
TGTGCCAGTAGTAAGGACAAGAACGCGGAGACCCAGTACTTC
CASSKDKNAETQYF
>TRBJ2-5|.|TRBV3-1/TRBV3-2|once
TGTGCCAGCAGCCAAGATAGTGCCGTAATGACCCAGTACTTC
CASSQDSAVMTQYF
>TRBJ2-7|TRBD1|TRBV3-1/TRBV3-2|.
TGTGCCAGCAGCCGGACAGGGAACGAGCAGTACTTC
CASSRTGNEQYF
>TRBJ1-4|.|TRBV5-6|once
TGTGCCAGCAGCTTATTCGGGGATGCAACTAATGAAAAACTGTTTTTT
CASSLFGDATNEKLFF
>TRBJ2-3|TRBD2|TRBV6-5|.
TGTGCCACGGGACTAGCGGGGGGGGATACGCAGTATTTT
CATGLAGGDTQYF
>TRBJ2-2|.|TRBV7-6|.
TGTGCCAGCACCCTAAGGACAGAGAACACCGGGGAGCTGTTTTTT
CASTLRTENTGELFF
>TRBJ2-5|TRBD2|TRBV5-4|.
TGTGCCAGCAGCCCCCCGGCGGGGGACCAAGAGACCCAGTACTTC
CASSPPAGDQETQYF
>TRBJ2-1|.|TRBV14|.
TGTGCCAGCAGCCAAGATTGGTACAGAAATGAGCAGTTCTTC
CASSQDWYRNEQFF
>TRBJ2-3|TRBD2|TRBV5-1|.
TGCGCCAGCAGCTTGGCTACCGGGGGGGCGGGTACGCAGTATTTT
CASSLATGGAGTQYF
>TRBJ1-2|.|TRBV29-1|.
TGCAGCGTTGAAGATGTACAGCACTATGGCTACACCTTC
CSVEDVQHYGYTF
>TRBJ2-1|TRBD2|TRBV24-1|.
TGTGCCACCAGTGAACCCGGACTAGCGAGGGGGTACAATGAGCAGTTCTTC
CATSEPGLARGYNEQFF
>TRBJ1-4|TRBD1|TRBV28|.
TGTGCCAGCAGTTTAGACAGGGGAGCAACTAATGAAAAACTGTTTTTT
CASSLDRGATNEKLFF
>TRBJ2-1|TRBD2|TRBV5-1|.
TGCGCCAGCAGCTTGCCCGGGACTAGCGGGGGGGACAATGAGCAGTTCTTC
CASSLPGTSGGDNEQFF
>TRBJ1-2|.|TRBV21-1|.
TGTGCCAGCATCCAGGACAGCCTTTCGGGTGGCTACACCTTC
CASIQDSLSGGYTF
>TRBJ1-6|.|TRBV18|.
TGTGCCAGCTCACCGCCGGAGAGGATAGGATCACCCCTCCACTTT
CASSPPERIGSPLHF
>TRBJ1-1|TRBD1|TRBV11-3|.
TGTGCCAGCAGCTTAGACCAGGGACAGGGGGCCGACACTGAAGCTTTCTTT
CASSLDQGQGADTEAFF
>TRBJ2-7|TRBD2|TRBV19|.
TGTGCCAGTAGTCCAAGCGGGAGCTACGAGCAGTACTTC
CASSPSGSYEQYF
>TRBJ1-2|TRBD1|TRBV7-9|.
TGTGCCAGCAGCTCGGCCGGGACAGGGGGAGGTGGCTACACCTTC
CASSSAGTGGGGYTF
>TRBJ2-5|TRBD1|TRBV7-3|.
TGTGCCAGCAGTTCTCCCGGGACAGGACTCCAAGAGACCCAGTACTTC
CASSSPGTGLQETQYF
>TRBJ2-1|.|TRBV2|.
TGTGCCAGCAGTAGACAGGTCTCCTACAATGAGCAGTTCTTC
CASSRQVSYNEQFF
>TRBJ2-7|TRBD1|TRBV6-5|.
TGTGCCAGCAGACCACCGGGACAGAGCTACGAGCAGTACTTC
CASRPPGQSYEQYF
>TRBJ1-2|TRBD1|TRBV13|.
TGTGCCAGCAGCTCCCGTGGAGGGGGCGGCGGCTACACCTTC
CASSSRGGGGGYTF
>TRBJ1-5|.|TRBV18|.
TGTGCCAGCTCCCCAGGAGAGGCTTTGGGGCCCCAGCATTTT
CASSPGEALGPQHF
>TRBJ1-1|.|TRBV9|.
TGTGCCAGCAGCGTAGCTAGCAATTTGAACACTGAAGCTTTCTTT
CASSVASNLNTEAFF
>TRBJ2-7|TRBD1|TRBV28|once
TGTGCCACCGGAACCTCTAGACAGGGGGCGTACTTC
CATGTSRQGAYF
>TRBJ1-1|TRBD1|TRBV6-1|.
TGTGCCAGCAGTGAACTGAGACAGGGGAACACTGAAGCTTTCTTT
CASSELRQGNTEAFF
>TRBJ1-2|TRBD1|TRBV3-1/TRBV3-2|.
TGTGCCAGCAGCCATCTTCAGGGGGCTGGCTACACCTTC
CASSHLQGAGYTF
>TRBJ2-2|.|TRBV29-1|.
TGCAGCGCGGGGCTCGGCGGGGAGCTGTTTTTT
CSAGLGGELFF
>TRBJ1-5|TRBD1|TRBV6-6|.
TGTGCCAGCAGTCCCGGGACAGGGTACCGAGGCAATCAGCCCCAGCATTTT
CASSPGTGYRGNQPQHF
>TRBJ1-2|.|TRBV28|.
TGTGCCAGCAGCTCAAGCTCCCCAGGGGACCAATATGGCTACACCTTC
CASSSSSPGDQYGYTF
>TRBJ1-5|TRBD1|TRBV30|.
TGTGCCTGGGCGCCCAGGAGGGGGCTTCAGCCCCAGCATTTT
CAWAPRRGLQPQHF
>TRBJ2-7|TRBD1|TRBV11-2|.
TGTGCCAGCAGCTTAGGAGGGACAGGGACCTACGAGCAGTACTTC
CASSLGGTGTYEQYF
>TRBJ2-7|TRBD2|TRBV14|.
TGTGCCAGCAGCCCCAAGAGCGGGAGCTCCTACGAGCAGTACTTC
CASSPKSGSSYEQYF
>TRBJ1-1|TRBD1|TRBV3-1/TRBV3-2|.
TGTGCCAGCAGCCTACAGGGGGCGTATAGTGCTTTCTTT
CASSLQGAYSAFF
>TRBJ2-3|TRBD2|TRBV11-2|.
TGTGCCAGCAGCTCCGGGACTAACGAGCTGGGAGATACGCAGTATTTT
CASSSGTNELGDTQYF
>TRBJ1-2|TRBD1|TRBV28|.
TGTGCCAGCAGCCAGGGACAGGCCTTCGGCTACACCTTC
CASSQGQAFGYTF
>TRBJ2-1|TRBD2|TRBV11-3|.
TGTGCCAGCAGCTCCAACCCCGCGGGACTAGCCGACAATGAGCAGTTCTTC
CASSSNPAGLADNEQFF